Listed here are 20 T cell receptor beta chains from one sample, sequenced in a study of blood T cell repertoires in COVID-19. TCRdb keeps only in-frame clones here, not all; method: immunoSEQ multiplex PCR. The sample lists 150,000 to 200,000 clones; about four fifths were seen once. Sequenced input: peripheral blood. The source of these receptors is a man aged 65 to 85 who had recovered from COVID-19.

This sequence joins TRBV5-1 and TRBJ1-1; 12 nucleotides agree with TRBD1. Germline loops: CDR1 SGHRS, CDR2 YFSETQ. V dropped 3 bases and J dropped 7; count of bases not matched to a gene: 7. The CDR3 contains 15 residues. The CDR3 DNA is TGCGCCAGCAGCTCCGGGACAGGGGGCTGGGGTGAAGCTTTCTTT. Translation: CASSSGTGGWGEAFF.

The chain combines TRBV10-3 with TRBJ2-3; 8 bases align to TRBD1. Germline values: CDR1 ENHRY, CDR2 SYGVKD. V gave up 8 bases and J gave up 2 bases; unmatched junction bases: 9. CDR3 size: 15 residues. CDR3 DNA sequence: TGTGCCATCGGGGCGGGGACAGGAGACACAGATACGCAGTATTTT. Residues: CAIGAGTGDTDTQYF.

The chain couples TRBV28 to TRBJ2-5, with TRBD1 as a possible D gene (6 bases). The CDR3 has 15 amino acids. Trimming cost V 10 bases and J 5 bases, with 23 bases left between them. Germline CDR1 MDHEN, CDR2 SYDVKM. The CDR3: CATGGGANRGETQYF. CDR3 nucleotide sequence: TGTGCCACCGGTGGGGGCGCGAATAGGGGTGAGACCCAGTACTTC.

The chain carries TRBV11-2 and TRBJ2-7; unclear D gene. Trimming took 0 bases from V and 0 from J, leaving 9 bases between them. This CDR3 is 15 amino acids long. Germline V CDR1 and CDR2: SGHAT, FQNNGV. The CDR3 protein is CASSLEVKSSYEQYF. For the CDR3, the DNA is TGTGCCAGCAGCTTAGAGGTCAAGAGCTCCTACGAGCAGTACTTC.

This chain joins TRBV9 and TRBJ2-2, with 7 positions matching TRBD2. Germline-derived CDR1 and CDR2 are SGDLS and YYNGEE. CDR3 length: 16 residues. The J segment lost 1 base and the V segment lost 0 bases, leaving 3 bases of the junction unmatched. The DNA of the CDR3 is TGTGCCAGCAGCGTAGGGGCTAGCGGGAACACCGGGGAGCTGTTTTTT. It translates to CASSVGASGNTGELFF.

The rearrangement links TRBV10-3 to TRBJ2-3; 7 bases match TRBD2. The germline CDR1 and CDR2 sequences are ENHRY and SYGVKD. CDR3 length: 14 residues. Trimming took 2 bases from V and 2 from J; bases not matched to a gene: 1. The CDR3 loop is CAISEAGDTDTQYF. CDR3 sequence (DNA): TGTGCCATCAGTGAGGCGGGAGACACAGATACGCAGTATTTT.

The V and J genes are TRBV6-5 and TRBJ2-2, with D perhaps matching TRBD2 (6 bases). Germline assignment: CDR1 MNHEY and CDR2 SVGAGI. V was trimmed by 8 bases and J by 0 bases, leaving 13 bases between them. This CDR3 is built from 15 residues. The CDR3 region has the DNA TGTGCCAGCTATGTGGGAGGAGCGAACACCGGGGAGCTGTTTTTT. This translates into CASYVGGANTGELFF.

This clone has a handful of counts. Written as DNA, the CDR3 is TGTGCCAGCAGGGGACAGGGGGTATCGTACGAGCAGTACTTC. This sequence encodes CASRGQGVSYEQYF. The chain uses TRBV6-5 and TRBJ2-7; TRBD1 matches at 11 bases. The J segment lost 4 bases and the V segment lost 6 bases, leaving 5 bases of the junction unmatched. This CDR3 region has 14 residues. Germline CDR1 and CDR2: MNHEY and SVGAGI.

The V and J genes are TRBV9 and TRBJ1-5; 7 nucleotides match TRBD1. Germline lookup yields CDR1 SGDLS and CDR2 YYNGEE. This CDR3 comprises 15 residues. The junction had 6 bases not matched to a gene; V was cut back by 4 bases and J by 2 bases. The CDR3 nucleotides are TGTGCCAGCAGCAAGACAGGGACCGGCAATCAGCCCCAGCATTTT. It codes for CASSKTGTGNQPQHF.

The V and J genes are TRBV2 and TRBJ2-1, with a tentative D call TRBD2 (5 bases). Germline V CDR1 and CDR2: SNHLY, FYNNEI. Trimming took 3 bases from V and 0 from J, leaving 9 bases between them. This CDR3 region has 15 residues. CDR3 region: CASSEEVPSYNEQFF. As DNA, the CDR3 is TGTGCCAGCAGTGAGGAGGTCCCCTCCTACAATGAGCAGTTCTTC. Full variable domain (rest looked up from reference TRBV2 and TRBJ2-1): EPEVTQTPSHQVTQMGQEVILRCVPISNHLYFYWYRQILGQKVEFLVSFYNNEISEKSEIFDDQFSVERPDGSNFTLKIRSTKLEDSAMYFCASSEEVPSYNEQFFGPGTRLTVL.

The V call is TRBV18, the J call TRBJ2-1, with D possibly being TRBD1 (6 bases). Germline-derived CDR1 and CDR2 are KGHSH and LQKENI. The CDR3 runs to 15 residues. The ends were cut back, 6 bases at V and 1 base at J, with 13 bases in the middle. The CDR3 reads CASSGSTGSYNEQFF. CDR3 bases: TGTGCCAGCTCCGGTTCGACAGGTTCCTACAATGAGCAGTTCTTC. Full variable domain (rest looked up from reference TRBV18 and TRBJ2-1): NAGVMQNPRHLVRRRGQEARLRCSPMKGHSHVYWYRQLPEEGLKFMVYLQKENIIDESGMPKERFSAEFPKEGPSILRIQQVVRGDSAAYFCASSGSTGSYNEQFFGPGTRLTVL.

The V and J genes are TRBV28 and TRBJ1-4; maybe TRBD1 (5 bases). V lost 5 bases, J lost 5 bases, and 15 bases lay in between. This CDR3 contains 15 residues. Germline V gene lookup returns CDR1 MDHEN and CDR2 SYDVKM. The CDR3 region is CASSVRDWANEKLFF. The CDR3 DNA is TGTGCCAGCAGTGTTCGGGACTGGGCAAATGAAAAACTGTTTTTT.

The CDR3 DNA reads TGTGCCAGCAGCTTAACGCCTACTAGCACAGATACGCAGTATTTT. The encoded protein is CASSLTPTSTDTQYF. This chain connects TRBV7-6 to TRBJ2-3; the D is unclear. The length of the CDR3 is 15 residues. Germline V gene lookup returns CDR1 SGHVS and CDR2 FNYEAQ. V lost 2 bases and J lost 0, with 9 bases in between.

The chain links TRBV19 to TRBJ1-1, with D maybe TRBD1 (5 bases). This CDR3 spans 16 amino acids. Trimming took 5 bases from V and 5 from J, leaving 21 bases between them. CDR1 LNHDA and CDR2 SQIVND come from the germline V gene (reference sequence). CDR3 DNA: TGTGCCAGTAGTGCGAGGGAGGGGCCGGTGAGGACTGAAGCTTTCTTT. Translated, it gives CASSAREGPVRTEAFF.

The chain employs TRBV3-1 (or the pseudogene TRBV3-2) and TRBJ1-2; D is uncertain. V was cut by 0 bases and J by 5 bases, with 13 bases left in between. In germline, CDR1 is LGHDT, CDR2 YNNKEL (reference sequence). The CDR3 covers 15 residues. This chain's CDR3 is CASSQDSGRRYGYTF. DNA for the CDR3: TGTGCCAGCAGCCAAGATTCTGGTAGAAGATATGGCTACACCTTC.

The chain employs TRBV14 and TRBJ1-5, with D hard to call. The V and J ends lost 0 bases and 3 bases respectively, with 12 bases between them. The CDR3 has 16 residues. Germline V gene sequence: CDR1 SGHDN, CDR2 FVKESK. CDR3 nucleotides: TGTGCCAGCAGCCAAGAGGTTGGGCAGAACAATCAGCCCCAGCATTTT. Protein sequence: CASSQEVGQNNQPQHF.

The chain employs TRBV12-3 or TRBV12-4 and TRBJ1-2, with D hard to call. This CDR3 is 13 amino acids long. With 4 bases removed from V and 8 bases from J, the gap between germline ends came to 14 bases. Here the CDR3 reads CASSSTKTPGYTF. Here the CDR3 DNA reads TGTGCCAGCAGTTCTACCAAGACTCCGGGCTACACCTTC.

In this sample, this clone turned up once. This sequence joins TRBV7-9 and TRBJ1-6; the D gene is possibly TRBD1 (5 bases). The germline V and J ends were trimmed by 2 bases and 5 bases, with 7 bases remaining between them. The CDR3 sequence is 14 residues long. Germline lookup yields CDR1 SEHNR and CDR2 FQNEAQ (reference sequence). The CDR3 bases are TGTGCCAGCAGCTTATCAGGGAATAATTCACCCCTCCACTTT. It codes for CASSLSGNNSPLHF.

In this sample, this clone turned up many times. The chain employs TRBV29-1 and TRBJ1-2; a weak D match, TRBD1 (6 bases). The CDR3 has 14 amino acids. Trimming pared 2 bases from V and 4 bases from J, leaving 14 bases between. Germline V CDR1 and CDR2: SQVTM, ANQGSEA. The CDR3 loop reads CSVEQIGQIYGYTF. DNA for the CDR3: TGCAGCGTTGAACAAATCGGACAGATCTATGGCTACACCTTC.

The chain joins TRBV2 to TRBJ2-7; tentative D call: TRBD2 (6 bases). V was trimmed by 8 bases and J by 1 base, leaving 12 bases between them. Germline CDR1 SNHLY, CDR2 FYNNEI. The length of the CDR3 is 13 residues. The CDR3 region has the DNA TGTGCCAGCCTATTCGGGACTTCCTACGAGCAGTACTTC. This encodes CASLFGTSYEQYF.